What follows is one TCR beta chain and its context. The data were obtained in a study of cytotoxic CD8 clonotypes in ibrutinib-treated CLL. Generated by immunoSEQ multiplex PCR, the TCRdb table keeps only in-frame clones and is missing some. The sample has some 47,000 clones, roughly 63% seen once. The CDR3 contains 14 residues. V lost 0 bases and J 2 bases, leaving 9 bases between the germline ends. CDR1 SGHRS and CDR2 YFSETQ come from the germline V gene. This TCR was sampled from a human donor with chronic lymphocytic leukemia. The rearrangement uses TRBV5-1 and TRBJ2-7; TRBD1 is a possible D gene (6 bases). The sequencing here drew on PBMCs, taken after 24 months of ibrutinib treatment. The CDR3 spells CASSLDREAYEQYF. CDR3 sequence (DNA): TGCGCCAGCAGCTTGGACAGGGAAGCCTACGAGCAGTACTTC.